These 25 T cell receptor beta chains came from one sample sequenced in a study of T cell repertoires in cytomegalovirus infection. TCRdb re-analysed the reads in MiXCR, keeping a single row per CDR3 protein. This repertoire shows 200,000 to 250,000 distinct CDR3 sequences, approximately 40% found once; its top ten account for around 60%. These receptors lack a known antigen. The sample was CD8+ T cells from cultured PBMCs, taken from culture after CMV antigen stimulation. The receptors derive from a human donor in good health (CMV status not recorded). Some clones in this sample may be carry-over from other donors' samples.

The J gene is TRBJ2-5, the V gene TRBV27; 7 nucleotides agree with TRBD2. After removal of 8 bases from V and 5 bases from J, the junction contained 5 bases not matched to a gene. From germline, CDR1 is MNHEY and CDR2 SMNVEV (reference sequence). This CDR3 is 12 amino acids long. The CDR3 DNA reads TGTGCCAGCGGGAGGGCCGGGGAGACCCAGTACTTC. Translated: CASGRAGETQYF.

This chain joins TRBV6-2 or TRBV6-3 and TRBJ2-1; no definite D call. V was cut by 7 bases and J by 0 bases, with 22 bases left in between. The CDR3 totals 18 residues. Germline CDR1 and CDR2: MNHEY and SVGEGT. The CDR3 bases are TGTGCCAGCACCCCGAGATATGGTGGCGGAAACTCCTACAATGAGCAGTTCTTC. Translating gives CASTPRYGGGNSYNEQFF.

The chain has TRBV20-1 and TRBJ1-2, with TRBD1 identical over 12 bases. The CDR3 loop spans 17 amino acids. V trimming: 2 bases; J trimming: 2 bases; junction bases outside the gene matches: 9. CDR1 DFQATT and CDR2 SNEGSKA come from the germline V gene (reference sequence). The CDR3 region is CSARLRDRGLLNYGYTF. The DNA of the CDR3 is TGCAGTGCTAGATTGAGGGACAGGGGGCTCTTAAACTATGGCTACACCTTC.

There are a few counts of this clonotype. The rearrangement links TRBV6-5 to TRBJ2-2; tentative D call: TRBD2 (6 bases). The V and J ends lost 0 bases and 4 bases respectively, with 15 bases between them. CDR3 length: 17 residues. Germline CDR1 and CDR2: MNHEY and SVGAGI. The CDR3 region is CASSYSGSGFRTGELFF. Written as DNA, the CDR3 is TGTGCCAGCAGTTACTCGGGGAGCGGGTTTCGCACCGGGGAGCTGTTTTTT.

The chain is built from TRBV28 and TRBJ1-2, with 8 bases aligning to TRBD1. This CDR3 region has 18 residues. Per the germline V gene, CDR1 is MDHEN and CDR2 is SYDVKM. The V and J ends lost 6 bases and 1 base, in that order; junction bases with no gene match: 16. This chain's CDR3 is CASRPVPGQDLFNYGYTF. The DNA for the CDR3 is TGTGCCAGCAGGCCCGTCCCGGGACAGGACCTATTTAACTATGGCTACACCTTC.

This clonotype was counted only a few times. The chain recombines TRBV7-8 with TRBJ2-3; TRBD2 agrees at 9 bases. Trimming cost V 5 bases and J 2 bases; bases outside gene matches: 8. This CDR3 spans 16 amino acids. Germline CDR1 and CDR2: SGHVS and FQNEAQ. The CDR3 loop reads CASSDRLADPTDTQYF. The DNA for the CDR3 is TGTGCCAGCAGCGACCGACTAGCGGACCCCACAGATACGCAGTATTTT.

The V gene is TRBV5-6, the J gene TRBJ1-2, with D tentatively TRBD1 (5 bases). Germline V gene lookup returns CDR1 SGHDT and CDR2 YYEEEE. The V and J ends lost 3 bases and 2 bases respectively, with 14 bases between them. The CDR3 runs 15 residues. The CDR3 DNA follows: TGTGCCAGCAGCTCGAGGGGCCTTTCCAACTATGGCTACACCTTC. Its protein product is CASSSRGLSNYGYTF.

This clonotype showed up just a few times. The rearrangement links TRBV20-1 to TRBJ2-7, with 8 bases that match TRBD1. V shed 3 bases, J shed 3 bases, and the junction held 4 bases outside the gene matches. This CDR3 region has 13 residues. The germline V gene has CDR1 DFQATT and CDR2 SNEGSKA (reference sequence). The DNA of the CDR3 is TGCAGTGCTAGGTCACAGGGGGACTACGAGCAGTACTTC. This gives the protein CSARSQGDYEQYF.

The chain couples TRBV6-2 or TRBV6-3 to TRBJ2-1, with 16 bases aligning to TRBD2. Per the germline V gene, CDR1 is MNHEY and CDR2 is SVGEGT. Trimming removed 10 bases from V and 2 bases from J; junction bases left unmatched: 11. The CDR3 has 18 residues. CDR3 in amino acids: CATLDLGLAGGTYNEQFF. CDR3 DNA: TGTGCCACCCTCGATTTGGGACTAGCGGGAGGGACCTACAATGAGCAGTTCTTC.

V and J are TRBV12-3 or TRBV12-4 and TRBJ2-7, with D possibly TRBD2 on 6 matching bases. This CDR3 has 14 residues. Trimming left V 9 bases short and J 2 bases short, with 17 bases between. CDR3 sequence reads: CASTSGDWTYEQYF. The CDR3 region has the DNA TGTGCCAGTACATCGGGGGATTGGACCTACGAGCAGTACTTC.

The CDR3 DNA reads as TGTGCCAGCAGGGAACAGGGATCCTTCTTTTACGAGCAGTACTTC. It translates to CASREQGSFFYEQYF. The chain couples TRBV28 to TRBJ2-7, with a possible D match to TRBD1 (6 bases). Trimming took 6 bases from V and 4 from J, leaving 19 bases between them. This CDR3 is 15 amino acids long. Germline-derived CDR1 and CDR2 are MDHEN and SYDVKM.

V and J are TRBV2 and TRBJ1-3, with D unclear. This CDR3 spans 10 amino acids. Between the trimmed V and J ends, which lost 8 bases and 5 bases, there was a span of 4 bases. Germline V lookup: CDR1 SNHLY, CDR2 FYNNEI. The CDR3 DNA is TGTGCCAGCGGAAGAAACACCATATATTTT. Protein: CASGRNTIYF. Looking up the rest from reference TRBV2 and TRBJ1-3 gives the full variable domain: EPEVTQTPSHQVTQMGQEVILRCVPISNHLYFYWYRQILGQKVEFLVSFYNNEISEKSEIFDDQFSVERPDGSNFTLKIRSTKLEDSAMYFCASGRNTIYFGEGSWLTVV.

This rearrangement joins TRBV11-2 to TRBJ2-1; TRBD1 or TRBD2 may be the D gene (5 bases each). This CDR3 comprises 15 residues. Germline V CDR1 and CDR2: SGHAT, FQNNGV. Between the trimmed V and J ends, which lost 0 bases and 10 bases, there was a span of 16 bases. The CDR3 DNA follows: TGTGCCAGCAGCTTAGATCATAGTGTGGGACGGGAGCAGTTCTTC. Translated, it gives CASSLDHSVGREQFF.

This clonotype was counted many times. This chain joins TRBV7-8 and TRBJ2-2; 11 nucleotides align to TRBD2. With 5 bases clipped from V and 4 bases from J, the junction kept 6 bases outside the gene matches. Germline V CDR1 and CDR2: SGHVS, FQNEAQ. There are 16 residues in the CDR3. CDR3 nucleotides: TGTGCCAGCAGCCCAGTAGCGGGAGGGCCCACCGGGGAGCTGTTTTTT. As protein: CASSPVAGGPTGELFF.

The V and J genes are TRBV28 and TRBJ2-7; the match to TRBD1 covers 7 bases. V trimming: 5 bases; J trimming: 1 base; junction bases outside the gene matches: 8. Looked up from germline, CDR1 is MDHEN and CDR2 is SYDVKM. There are 15 residues in the CDR3. CDR3 nucleotides: TGTGCCAGCAGTCCATATGGGACAGTATCCTACGAGCAGTACTTC. It specifies CASSPYGTVSYEQYF.

In its sample, this clonotype was seen a few times. V and J are TRBV24-1 and TRBJ2-1; weak D call: TRBD1 (6 bases). V was trimmed by 2 bases and J by 2 bases, leaving 15 bases between them. Germline V lookup: CDR1 KGHDR, CDR2 SFDVKD. The CDR3 spans 17 residues. Here the CDR3 reads CATSDSTGHRTYNEQFF. The CDR3 nucleotides read TGTGCCACCAGTGATTCGACGGGACATCGCACCTACAATGAGCAGTTCTTC.

This clonotype was picked up many times. The chain uses TRBV7-2 and TRBJ2-5; 15 positions match TRBD2. Germline V gene data show CDR1 as SGHTA and CDR2 as FQGNSA. V trimming: 5 bases; J trimming: 5 bases; junction bases outside the gene matches: 9. This CDR3 has 17 residues. The CDR3 region has the DNA TGTGCCAGCAGCCTAGGACTAGCGGGAGGGCCGGGGGAGACCCAGTACTTC. This gives the protein CASSLGLAGGPGETQYF. Drawing the rest from reference TRBV7-2 and TRBJ2-5, the complete variable domain is GAGVSQSPSNKVTEKGKDVELRCDPISGHTALYWYRQSLGQGLEFLIYFQGNSAPDKSGLPSDRFSAERTGGSVSTLTIQRTQQEDSAVYLCASSLGLAGGPGETQYFGPGTRLLVL.

This clonotype showed up just a few times. The chain carries TRBV24-1 and TRBJ2-1; 7 positions agree with TRBD2. Looked up from germline, CDR1 is KGHDR and CDR2 is SFDVKD. This CDR3 has 15 amino acids. Germline trimming cut 1 base from V and 10 bases from J; bases unmatched to any gene: 9. The CDR3 reads CATSDFLKAGEEQFF. DNA for the CDR3: TGTGCCACCAGTGATTTTTTGAAGGCGGGAGAAGAGCAGTTCTTC.

This clonotype was observed a handful of times. V gene TRBV5-4 combines with J gene TRBJ2-1; 7 positions match TRBD1. Germline V gene lookup returns CDR1 SGHNT and CDR2 YYREEE (reference sequence). This CDR3 has 13 residues. V was clipped by 6 bases and J by 9 bases; unmatched bases: 9. The CDR3: CASNSGDSGEQFF. The CDR3, as DNA: TGTGCCAGCAATTCAGGGGACAGTGGTGAGCAGTTCTTC.

This chain connects TRBV27 to TRBJ2-1, with 8 bases matching TRBD2. This CDR3 has 15 amino acids. From germline, CDR1 is MNHEY and CDR2 SMNVEV (reference sequence). V shed 7 bases, J shed 2 bases, and the junction held 7 bases outside the gene matches. The CDR3 DNA reads TGTGCCAGCAACTTAGCGGGACGACCCTACAATGAGCAGTTCTTC. Translation gives CASNLAGRPYNEQFF.

CDR3 sequence reads: CASSHTSRGGDSYNEQFF. For the CDR3, the DNA is TGTGCCAGCAGCCACACCTCTCGCGGGGGGGACTCCTACAATGAGCAGTTCTTC. The J gene is TRBJ2-1, the V gene TRBV9; 9 nucleotides match TRBD2. This CDR3 comprises 18 residues. V was clipped by 4 bases and J by 0 bases; unmatched bases: 11. Per the germline V gene, CDR1 is SGDLS and CDR2 is YYNGEE.

This clonotype has just a few counts. The rearrangement links TRBV28 to TRBJ2-2, with 11 bases identical to TRBD2. The germline gives CDR1 MDHEN, CDR2 SYDVKM. The CDR3 covers 18 residues. V lost 10 bases, J lost 5 bases, and 18 bases stayed unmatched. DNA for the CDR3: TGTGCCACCCTTCGGCGTAGGATTAGCGGGAGGGAGACCGGGGAGCTGTTTTTT. Residues: CATLRRRISGRETGELFF.

This clonotype was found once. This rearrangement joins TRBV6-6 to TRBJ1-3; 7 nucleotides agree with TRBD1. The CDR3 totals 16 residues. The junction had 13 bases not matched to a gene; V was cut back by 6 bases and J by 5 bases. In germline, CDR1 is MNHNY, CDR2 SVGAGI (reference sequence). CDR3 in amino acids: CASSSRIWTGRNTIYF. The CDR3 bases are TGTGCCAGCAGCTCTAGAATTTGGACAGGAAGAAACACCATATATTTT.

The V and J genes are TRBV6-5 and TRBJ2-1, with 13 bases aligning to TRBD2. The CDR3 spans 18 residues. The germline CDR1 and CDR2 sequences are MNHEY and SVGAGI. J was trimmed by 1 base and V by 6 bases; bases with no gene match: 9. The CDR3 nucleotides read TGTGCCAGCAGCCAGGGACTAGCGGGACGAGGTTCCTACAATGAGCAGTTCTTC. It translates to CASSQGLAGRGSYNEQFF.

This clonotype was counted a few times. V and J are TRBV7-6 and TRBJ1-3, with 9 bases that match TRBD1. The length of the CDR3 is 14 residues. Looked up from germline, CDR1 is SGHVS and CDR2 is FNYEAQ. After removal of 5 bases from V and 8 bases from J, the junction contained 7 bases not matched to a gene. The CDR3 reads CASSPDRGWDTIYF. The CDR3, as DNA: TGTGCCAGCAGCCCGGACAGGGGATGGGACACCATATATTTT.